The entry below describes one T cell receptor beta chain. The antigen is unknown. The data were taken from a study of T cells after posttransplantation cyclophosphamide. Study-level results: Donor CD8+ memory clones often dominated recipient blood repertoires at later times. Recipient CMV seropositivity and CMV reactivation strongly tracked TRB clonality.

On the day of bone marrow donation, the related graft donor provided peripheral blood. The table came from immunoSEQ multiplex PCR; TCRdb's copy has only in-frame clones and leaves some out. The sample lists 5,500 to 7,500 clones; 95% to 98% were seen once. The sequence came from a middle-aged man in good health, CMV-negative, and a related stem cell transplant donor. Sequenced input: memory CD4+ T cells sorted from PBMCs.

DNA of the CDR3: TGTGCGGTGCGGAAGGCGATCGGGACAGATACGCAGTATTTT. This sequence encodes CAVRKAIGTDTQYF. The V call is TRBV10-3, the J call TRBJ2-3; no reliable D call. CDR3 size: 14 residues. Germline V gene data show CDR1 as ENHRY and CDR2 as SYGVKD.